The rows below give T cell receptor beta chains drawn from one sample of a study of OX40 agonist ivuxolimab in advanced cancers. Using immunoSEQ multiplex PCR, the repertoire was profiled, and TCRdb retains in-frame clones only, with some absent. Of approximately 79,000 clones in the sample, around 94% were seen once. The sample here was CD4+ or CD8+ T cells sorted from blood, taken in a trial of the OX40 agonist ivuxolimab. Every receptor here comes from an adult with an advanced solid tumor such as melanoma, head and neck, liver or kidney cancer. Both conserved end residues are part of each CDR3. Fields, in order: V gene, D gene, J gene, clone size, CDR3 DNA, CDR3 protein. A D gene is named only where the DNA matches it firmly. Rows give clone size only sometimes, using once, few, many, or a class for an expanded clone.

TRBV19	-	TRBJ1-1	-	TGTGCCAGTAGTATTTCGGGGAGCACTGAAGCTTTCTTT	CASSISGSTEAFF
TRBV27	TRBD2	TRBJ2-7	-	TGTGCCAGCAGTCCCTCGGAGGGGACTAGCGCTTGGGAGCAGTACTTC	CASSPSEGTSAWEQYF
TRBV5-6	TRBD1	TRBJ1-1	-	TGTGCCAGCAGCTTGGGGGCAGGGGGGTACACTGAAGCTTTCTTT	CASSLGAGGYTEAFF
TRBV25-1	-	TRBJ1-4	-	TGTGCCAGCAGTGAAGCCAGGCTTAATGAAAAACTGTTTTTT	CASSEARLNEKLFF
TRBV4-3	TRBD1	TRBJ2-5	-	TGCGCCAGCTCTCCGGACAGGGGTCGGGAGACCCAGTACTTC	CASSPDRGRETQYF
TRBV6-6	-	TRBJ2-1	-	TGTGCCAGCAGTTTCGGACAGTTCAATGAGCAGTTCTTC	CASSFGQFNEQFF
TRBV6-5	-	TRBJ2-2	-	TGTGCCAGCAGTTACTCCCTAGGGAACACCGGGGAGCTGTTTTTT	CASSYSLGNTGELFF
TRBV27	-	TRBJ2-1	-	TGTGCCAGCAGTTGGGACTCCTCCTACAATGAGCAGTTCTTC	CASSWDSSYNEQFF
TRBV7-9	-	TRBJ1-1	-	TGTGCCAGCAGCTTAGGAAACTCCCCGAACACTGAAGCTTTCTTT	CASSLGNSPNTEAFF
TRBV7-7	TRBD1	TRBJ2-7	-	TGTGCCAGCAGCATGGGGACAGGCCTTGGTTACGAGCAGTACTTC	CASSMGTGLGYEQYF
TRBV5-1	-	TRBJ2-7	-	TGCGCCAGCAGCTCGCGGGACTCCTACGAGCAGTACTTC	CASSSRDSYEQYF
TRBV7-2	TRBD2	TRBJ2-7	-	TGTGCCAGCAGCTTTAGCGGGGGGCCGTCCTACGAGCAGTACTTC	CASSFSGGPSYEQYF
TRBV4-1	TRBD1	TRBJ1-1	-	TGCGCCAGCAGCCAAGCCCCGACAGGGAGGAACACTGAAGCTTTCTTT	CASSQAPTGRNTEAFF
TRBV19	TRBD1	TRBJ2-5	-	TGTGCCACGGGGACACAGGGGATTTTGGAGACCCAGTACTTC	CATGTQGILETQYF
TRBV28	TRBD1	TRBJ2-7	-	TGTGCCAGCAGGGCCCCCGGGACAGGGGACTACGAGCAGTACTTC	CASRAPGTGDYEQYF
TRBV7-2	-	TRBJ1-1	-	TGTGCCAGCAGCTTGGGGTCGCCTGAAGCTTTCTTT	CASSLGSPEAFF
TRBV21-1	-	TRBJ2-7	-	TGTGCCAGCAGCAAAGGAAGACAGGAGAGCTCCTACGAGCAGTACTTC	CASSKGRQESSYEQYF
TRBV4-2	TRBD2	TRBJ2-7	-	TGTGCCAGCAGCCAAGAAGAGTTCGAGCGGGAATACGAGCAGTACTTC	CASSQEEFEREYEQYF
TRBV6-1	-	TRBJ1-5	-	TGTGCCAGCAGTGAAGTTGACAATCAGCCCCAGCATTTT	CASSEVDNQPQHF
TRBV15	-	TRBJ1-4	-	TGTGCCACCAGCTCCGATCACCCAGGGACTAATGAAAAACTGTTTTTT	CATSSDHPGTNEKLFF
TRBV5-4	TRBD1	TRBJ1-1	-	TGTGCCAGCAGCTTGGGGGGACAGGGAGAAGCTTTCTTT	CASSLGGQGEAFF
TRBV27	TRBD1	TRBJ2-1	-	TGTGCCAGCGGGGACAGGGTCTACAATGAGCAGTTCTTC	CASGDRVYNEQFF
TRBV6-5	-	TRBJ1-5	-	TGTGCCACCTCGACAGGACCTTATAGCAATCAGCCCCAGCATTTT	CATSTGPYSNQPQHF
TRBV5-4	TRBD1	TRBJ1-1	-	TGTGCCAGCAGCCGGACAGGGCTCACTGAAGCTTTCTTT	CASSRTGLTEAFF
TRBV6-5	-	TRBJ2-7	-	TGTGCCGGGGGTAGGGGTAGCTACTACGAGCAGTACTTC	CAGGRGSYYEQYF
TRBV7-9	TRBD1	TRBJ2-1	-	TGTGCCAGCAGCTTCCCCGGGACAGGGAACTACAATGAGCAGTTCTTC	CASSFPGTGNYNEQFF
TRBV4-3	-	TRBJ2-3	-	TGCGCCAGCAGCCCTCGGTACGGGGGACTCGGGCATACGCAGTATTTT	CASSPRYGGLGHTQYF
TRBV9	TRBD2	TRBJ2-3	-	TGTGCCAGCAGCGCCCCTGGGACTAGCGGGGGCACAGATACGCAGTATTTT	CASSAPGTSGGTDTQYF
TRBV5-8	-	TRBJ2-7	-	TGTGCCAGCAGCTCTCACGAGCAGTACTTC	CASSSHEQYF
TRBV2	-	TRBJ1-1	once	TGTGCCAGCACCCCCGGGGCAGGTAGAGCTTTCTTT	CASTPGAGRAFF
TRBV19	-	TRBJ1-1	few	TGTGCCAGTAGTATCGAAACAGGGTCCCTGAACACTGAAGCTTTCTTT	CASSIETGSLNTEAFF
TRBV11-3	TRBD2	TRBJ2-2	-	TGTGCCAGCAGCTTACTCGCGGGGGGGCCCGGGGAGCTGTTTTTT	CASSLLAGGPGELFF
TRBV5-1	-	TRBJ2-1	-	TGCGCCAGCAGCTTGGGTTTCGGGAATGAGCAGTTCTTC	CASSLGFGNEQFF
TRBV10-1	-	TRBJ1-2	few	TGCGCCAGCCCCAGAGGTCAGGGGTACCTCTATGGCTACACCTTC	CASPRGQGYLYGYTF
TRBV15	TRBD1	TRBJ2-7	-	TGTGCCACCAGCAGGGGCGAGACAGGGCCCTACGAGCAGTACTTC	CATSRGETGPYEQYF
TRBV25-1	TRBD1	TRBJ1-2	-	TGTGCCAGCAGTTACGGGACAGGGATGCCGTGGGGCTACACCTTC	CASSYGTGMPWGYTF
TRBV19	-	TRBJ2-1	-	TGTGCCAGTAGTAGTCGTCCGGGGGTGAGCTCCTACAATGAGCAGTTCTTC	CASSSRPGVSSYNEQFF
TRBV7-9	-	TRBJ1-6	-	TGTGCCAGCGTATACGGGGTTAATTCACCCCTCCACTTT	CASVYGVNSPLHF
TRBV6-5	-	TRBJ1-2	-	TGTGCCAGCCTGATGGGCAGCACCCGCTATGGCTACACCTTC	CASLMGSTRYGYTF
TRBV5-6	-	TRBJ2-7	-	TGTGCCAGCAGCTTGGGGGGAGCGGGTTCCACTCTTTACGAGCAGTACTTC	CASSLGGAGSTLYEQYF
TRBV9	-	TRBJ1-1	-	TGTGCCAGCAGCGGAGGGGTATTCATGAACACTGAAGCTTTCTTT	CASSGGVFMNTEAFF
TRBV5-6	TRBD1	TRBJ1-3	-	TGTGCCAGCAGCTGGCGGGACAGGGGAGCAAACACCATATATTTT	CASSWRDRGANTIYF
TRBV5-4	-	TRBJ2-3	-	TGTGCCAGCAGCAGGGGACACTGGCCAAGCACAGATACGCAGTATTTT	CASSRGHWPSTDTQYF
TRBV7-9	-	TRBJ1-1	-	TGTGCCAGCAGCCGACTTGCGGGGAGAAACACTGAAGCTTTCTTT	CASSRLAGRNTEAFF
TRBV4-3	-	TRBJ2-5	-	TGCGCCAGCAGCCCTGACTGGGGGACGACCCAGTACTTC	CASSPDWGTTQYF
TRBV5-6	-	TRBJ2-1	-	TGTGCCAGCAGCTTCGGGGATAGCTCCTACAATGAGCAGTTCTTC	CASSFGDSSYNEQFF
TRBV9	-	TRBJ2-7	-	TGTGCCAGCAGCCCTCCTAGCGGAGGGGGGGACGAGCAGTACTTC	CASSPPSGGGDEQYF
TRBV29-1	TRBD1	TRBJ1-2	-	TGCAGCGTTGAGGAAGGGGGCAGGGGCCCAAACTATGGCTACACCTTC	CSVEEGGRGPNYGYTF
TRBV27	-	TRBJ1-5	few	TGTGCCAGCAGTTTGTTCGGCCAGCCCCAGCATTTT	CASSLFGQPQHF
TRBV6-6	-	TRBJ1-4	-	TGTGCCAGCCGCAGCCGTGCAACTAATGAAAAACTGTTTTTT	CASRSRATNEKLFF
TRBV4-1	TRBD1	TRBJ1-2	-	TGCGCCAGCAGCCAAGAGCCGGGACAGGGGGCCTATGGCTACACCTTC	CASSQEPGQGAYGYTF
TRBV28	-	TRBJ1-5	-	TGTGCCAGCAGTGATACAGGGATGCCCAGTCAGCCCCAGCATTTT	CASSDTGMPSQPQHF